This T cell receptor beta chain was retrieved from a study of blood T cell repertoires in COVID-19. This CDR3 is 17 amino acids long. J was trimmed by 6 bases and V by 4 bases; bases with no gene match: 13. Germline V gene sequence: CDR1 SGHRS, CDR2 YFSETQ. Some clones are missing from TCRdb's copy, which holds only in-frame ones; the method was immunoSEQ multiplex PCR. The sample shows about 360,000 clones, around 84% of them seen only once. Material for sequencing was peripheral blood. The V gene is TRBV5-1, the J gene TRBJ1-2, with 12 nucleotides matching TRBD1. This TCR came from a human donor in a cohort sampled during active COVID-19. The CDR3 protein is CASSLGGQGALVDGYTF. The CDR3 DNA reads as TGCGCCAGCAGCCTGGGGGGACAGGGGGCGCTTGTGGATGGCTACACCTTC.